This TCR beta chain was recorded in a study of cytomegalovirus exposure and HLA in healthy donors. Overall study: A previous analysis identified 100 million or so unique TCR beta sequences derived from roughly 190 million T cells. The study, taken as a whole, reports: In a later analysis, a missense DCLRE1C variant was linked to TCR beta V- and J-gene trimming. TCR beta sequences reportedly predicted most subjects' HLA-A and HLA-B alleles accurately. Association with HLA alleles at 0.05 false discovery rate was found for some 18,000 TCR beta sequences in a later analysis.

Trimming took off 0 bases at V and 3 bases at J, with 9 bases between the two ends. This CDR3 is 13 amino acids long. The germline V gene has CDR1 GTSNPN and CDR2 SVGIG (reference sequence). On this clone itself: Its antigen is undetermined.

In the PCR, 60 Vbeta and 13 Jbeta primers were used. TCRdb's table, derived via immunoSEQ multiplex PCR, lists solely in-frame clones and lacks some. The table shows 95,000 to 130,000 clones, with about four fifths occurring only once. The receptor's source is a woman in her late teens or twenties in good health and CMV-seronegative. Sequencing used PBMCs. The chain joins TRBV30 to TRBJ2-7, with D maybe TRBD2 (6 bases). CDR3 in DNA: TGTGCCTGGAGTGTTATGCGGGGCTACGAGCAGTACTTC. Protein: CAWSVMRGYEQYF.